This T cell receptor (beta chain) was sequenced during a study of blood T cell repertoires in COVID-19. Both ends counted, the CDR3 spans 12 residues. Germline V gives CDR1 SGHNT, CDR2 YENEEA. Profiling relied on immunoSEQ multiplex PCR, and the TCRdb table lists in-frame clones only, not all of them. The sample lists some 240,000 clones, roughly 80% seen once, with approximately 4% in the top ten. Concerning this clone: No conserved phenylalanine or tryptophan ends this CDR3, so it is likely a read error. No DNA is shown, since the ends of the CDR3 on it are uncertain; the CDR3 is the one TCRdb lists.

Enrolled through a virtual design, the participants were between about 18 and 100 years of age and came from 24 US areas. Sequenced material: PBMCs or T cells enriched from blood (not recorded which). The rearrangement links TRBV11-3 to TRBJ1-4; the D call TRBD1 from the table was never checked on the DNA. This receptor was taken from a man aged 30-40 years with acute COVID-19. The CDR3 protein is CATPYQPGQGAV.